The TCR beta chain under discussion was sequenced for a study of T cells after posttransplantation cyclophosphamide. Study-wide points: Tissue-infiltrating T cells from skin or gut overlapped little with blood T cells. After PTCy, TRB diversity resembled that of CNI/methotrexate controls.

Germline V gene lookup returns CDR1 MNHEY and CDR2 SMNVEV (reference sequence). The CDR3 contains 14 residues. Deletions cut 5 bases from V and 1 base from J, with 12 bases between. This clone was detected many times. As yet, its antigen is unknown. Busulfan-fludarabine conditioning, marrow transplant, and cyclophosphamide on days +3 and +4 were administered. Method: immunoSEQ multiplex PCR; TCRdb's copy keeps in-frame clones and lacks some. The data show some 5,000 clones, with none appearing a single time. Sample: PBMCs, taken after allogeneic stem cell transplant with posttransplant cyclophosphamide. The chain recombines TRBV27 with TRBJ2-7; unclear D gene. The receptor's source is a male patient in his sixties who received an allogeneic stem cell transplant from a related donor, was CMV-positive, and had no GVHD. Some T cells may have come from the graft donor. The CDR3 DNA is TGTGCCAGCAGTACAAGGAGCTCATCCTACGAGCAGTACTTC. This translates into CASSTRSSSYEQYF.